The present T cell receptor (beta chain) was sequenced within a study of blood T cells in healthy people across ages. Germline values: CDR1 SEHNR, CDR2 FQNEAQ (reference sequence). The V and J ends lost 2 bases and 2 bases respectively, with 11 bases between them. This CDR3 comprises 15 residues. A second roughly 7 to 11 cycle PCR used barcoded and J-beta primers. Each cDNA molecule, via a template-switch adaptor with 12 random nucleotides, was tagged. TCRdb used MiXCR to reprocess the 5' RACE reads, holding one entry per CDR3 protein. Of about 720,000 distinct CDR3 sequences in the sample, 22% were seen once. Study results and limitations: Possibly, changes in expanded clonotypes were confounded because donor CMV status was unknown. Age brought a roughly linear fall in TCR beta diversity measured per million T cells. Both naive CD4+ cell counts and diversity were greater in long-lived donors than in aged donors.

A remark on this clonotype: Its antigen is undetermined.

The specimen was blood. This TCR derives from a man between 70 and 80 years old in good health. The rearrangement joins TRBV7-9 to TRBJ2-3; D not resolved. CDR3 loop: CASSLRSANTDTQYF. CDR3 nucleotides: TGTGCCAGCAGCTTAAGGAGCGCCAACACAGATACGCAGTATTTT.